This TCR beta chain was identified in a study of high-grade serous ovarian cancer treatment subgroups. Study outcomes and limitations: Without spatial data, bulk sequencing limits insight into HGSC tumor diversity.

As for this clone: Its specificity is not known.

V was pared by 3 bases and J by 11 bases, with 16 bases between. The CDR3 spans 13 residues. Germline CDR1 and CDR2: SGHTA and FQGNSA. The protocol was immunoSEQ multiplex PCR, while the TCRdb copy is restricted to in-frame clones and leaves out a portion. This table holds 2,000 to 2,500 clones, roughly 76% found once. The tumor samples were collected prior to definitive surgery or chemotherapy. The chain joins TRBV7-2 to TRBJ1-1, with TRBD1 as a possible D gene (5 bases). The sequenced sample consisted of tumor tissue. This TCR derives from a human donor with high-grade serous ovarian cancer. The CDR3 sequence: CASSLGTSTAAFF. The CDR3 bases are TGTGCCAGCAGCTTGGGGACGTCAACGGCGGCTTTCTTT. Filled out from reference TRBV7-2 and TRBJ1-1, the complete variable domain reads GAGVSQSPSNKVTEKGKDVELRCDPISGHTALYWYRQSLGQGLEFLIYFQGNSAPDKSGLPSDRFSAERTGGSVSTLTIQRTQQEDSAVYLCASSLGTSTAAFFGQGTRLTVV.